The T cell receptor beta chain under discussion was sequenced for a study of response to subunit inactivated influenza vaccine. Overall study findings and caveats: Authors suggested each seasonal flu vaccination may recruit only limited numbers of new T cells.

On this clonotype: Its target is unknown.

This CDR3 region has 21 residues. The junction had 10 bases not matched to a gene; V was cut back by 1 base and J by 0 bases. Germline assignment: CDR1 LGHNA and CDR2 YNFKEQ. TCRdb redid the calling of the RT-PCR reads with MiXCR, one entry per CDR3 protein. The sample includes 550,000 to 650,000 distinct CDR3 sequences, over 9.5% of them seen just once. The sample here was PBMCs from blood, taken on the day of vaccination. This chain links TRBV4-2 with TRBJ2-6; 12 bases are shared with TRBD1. The receptor's source is a man in his forties or fifties who received an inactivated influenza vaccine. This chain's CDR3 is CASSQAPGGTGGASGANVLTF. The CDR3 nucleotides read TGTGCCAGCAGCCAAGCTCCGGGCGGGACAGGGGGCGCCTCTGGGGCCAACGTCCTGACTTTC.